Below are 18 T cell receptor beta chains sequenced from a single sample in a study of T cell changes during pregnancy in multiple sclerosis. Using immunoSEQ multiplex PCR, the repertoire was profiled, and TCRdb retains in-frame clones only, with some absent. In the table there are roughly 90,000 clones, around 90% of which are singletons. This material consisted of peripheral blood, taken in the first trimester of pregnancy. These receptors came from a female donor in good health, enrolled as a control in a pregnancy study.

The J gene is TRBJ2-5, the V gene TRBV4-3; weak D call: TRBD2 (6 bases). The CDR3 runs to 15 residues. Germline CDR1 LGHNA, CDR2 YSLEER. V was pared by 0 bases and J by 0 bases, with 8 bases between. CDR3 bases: TGCGCCAGCAGCCAAGATATAGCGGACCAAGAGACCCAGTACTTC. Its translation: CASSQDIADQETQYF.

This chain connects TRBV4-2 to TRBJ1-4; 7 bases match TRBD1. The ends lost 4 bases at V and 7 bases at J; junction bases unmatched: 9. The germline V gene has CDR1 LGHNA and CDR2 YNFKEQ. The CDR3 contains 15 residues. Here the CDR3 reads CASSPLGQDFEKLFF. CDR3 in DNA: TGTGCCAGCAGCCCCCTTGGACAGGACTTTGAAAAACTGTTTTTT.

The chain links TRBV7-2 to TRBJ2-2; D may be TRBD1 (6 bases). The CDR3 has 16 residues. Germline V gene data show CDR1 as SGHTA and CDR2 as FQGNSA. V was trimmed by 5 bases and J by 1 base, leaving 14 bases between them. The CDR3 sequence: CASSVIRGLNTGELFF. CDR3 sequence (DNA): TGTGCCAGCAGCGTAATCAGGGGCTTGAACACCGGGGAGCTGTTTTTT.

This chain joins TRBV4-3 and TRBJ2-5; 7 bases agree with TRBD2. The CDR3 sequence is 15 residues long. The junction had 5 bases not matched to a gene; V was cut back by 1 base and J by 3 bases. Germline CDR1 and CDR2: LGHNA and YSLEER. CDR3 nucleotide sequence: TGCGCCAGCAGCCAAGGGGTAGCGGGTAAAGAGACCCAGTACTTC. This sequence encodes CASSQGVAGKETQYF.

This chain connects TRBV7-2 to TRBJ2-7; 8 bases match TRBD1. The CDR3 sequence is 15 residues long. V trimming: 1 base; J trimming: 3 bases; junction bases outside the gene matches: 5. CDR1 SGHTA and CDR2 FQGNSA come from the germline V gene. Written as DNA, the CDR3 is TGTGCCAGCAGCTTAGATCCGGGACAGGTCTACGAGCAGTACTTC. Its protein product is CASSLDPGQVYEQYF.

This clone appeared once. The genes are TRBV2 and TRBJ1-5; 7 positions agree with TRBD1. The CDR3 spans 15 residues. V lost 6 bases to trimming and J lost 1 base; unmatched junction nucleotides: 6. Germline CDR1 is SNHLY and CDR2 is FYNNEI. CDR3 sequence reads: CASRPGTASNQPQHF. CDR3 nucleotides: TGTGCCAGCAGACCCGGGACAGCAAGCAATCAGCCCCAGCATTTT.

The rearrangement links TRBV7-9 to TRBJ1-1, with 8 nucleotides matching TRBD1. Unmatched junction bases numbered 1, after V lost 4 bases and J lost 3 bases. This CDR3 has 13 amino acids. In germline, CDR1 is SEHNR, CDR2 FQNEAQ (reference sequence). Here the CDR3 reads CASSSDRDTEAFF. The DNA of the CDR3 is TGTGCCAGCAGCTCGGACAGGGACACTGAAGCTTTCTTT.

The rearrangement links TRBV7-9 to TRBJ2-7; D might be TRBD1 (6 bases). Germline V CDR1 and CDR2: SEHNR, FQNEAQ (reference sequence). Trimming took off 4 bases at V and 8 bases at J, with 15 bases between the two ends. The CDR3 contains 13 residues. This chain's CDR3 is CASSSLGTRQQYF. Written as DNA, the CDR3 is TGTGCCAGCAGCTCCCTCGGGACAAGACAGCAGTACTTC.

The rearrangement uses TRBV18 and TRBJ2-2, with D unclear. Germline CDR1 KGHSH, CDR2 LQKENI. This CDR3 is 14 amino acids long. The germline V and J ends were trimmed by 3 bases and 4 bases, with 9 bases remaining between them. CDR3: CASSPQLSTGELFF. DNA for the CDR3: TGTGCCAGCTCACCCCAGTTAAGCACCGGGGAGCTGTTTTTT.

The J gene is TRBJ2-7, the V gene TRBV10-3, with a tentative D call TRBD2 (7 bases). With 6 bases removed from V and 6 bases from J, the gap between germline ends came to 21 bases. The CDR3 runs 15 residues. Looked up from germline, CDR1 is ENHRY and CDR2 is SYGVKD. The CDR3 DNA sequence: TGTGCCATCAGAGCCGTGGGGGGGCTGTATATCGAGCAGTACTTC. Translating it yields CAIRAVGGLYIEQYF.

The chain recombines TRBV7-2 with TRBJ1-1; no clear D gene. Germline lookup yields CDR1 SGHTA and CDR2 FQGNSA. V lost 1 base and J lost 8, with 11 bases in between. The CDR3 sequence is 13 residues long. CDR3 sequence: CASSLGQRSEAFF. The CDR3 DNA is TGTGCCAGCAGCTTAGGCCAGCGCTCGGAAGCTTTCTTT.

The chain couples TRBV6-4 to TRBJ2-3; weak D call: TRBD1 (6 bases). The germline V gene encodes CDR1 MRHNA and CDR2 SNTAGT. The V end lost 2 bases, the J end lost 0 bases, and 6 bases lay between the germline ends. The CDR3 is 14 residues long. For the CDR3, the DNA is TGTGCCAGCAGTGACAGGGGGAGCACAGATACGCAGTATTTT. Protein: CASSDRGSTDTQYF.

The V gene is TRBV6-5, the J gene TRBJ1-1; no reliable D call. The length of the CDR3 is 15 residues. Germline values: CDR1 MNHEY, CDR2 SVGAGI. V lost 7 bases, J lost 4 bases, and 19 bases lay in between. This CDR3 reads CASTYAGGPGTEAFF. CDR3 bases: TGTGCCAGCACTTATGCGGGTGGGCCGGGCACTGAAGCTTTCTTT.

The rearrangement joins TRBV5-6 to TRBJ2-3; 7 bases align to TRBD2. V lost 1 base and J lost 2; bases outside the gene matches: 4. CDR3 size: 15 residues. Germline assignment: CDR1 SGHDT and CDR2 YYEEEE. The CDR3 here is CASSLWGTTTDTQYF. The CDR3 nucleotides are TGTGCCAGCAGCTTGTGGGGGACTACCACAGATACGCAGTATTTT.

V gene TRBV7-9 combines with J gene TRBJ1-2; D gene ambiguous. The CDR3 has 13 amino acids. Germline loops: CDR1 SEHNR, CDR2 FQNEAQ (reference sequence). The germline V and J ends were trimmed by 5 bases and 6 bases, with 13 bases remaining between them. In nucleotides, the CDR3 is TGTGCCAGCAGCCACCCCCCGCAGGATGGCTACACCTTC. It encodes CASSHPPQDGYTF.

CDR3 protein: CASSRGSNQPQHF. Here the CDR3 DNA reads TGTGCCAGCTCACGAGGGAGCAATCAGCCCCAGCATTTT. The V gene is TRBV18, the J gene TRBJ1-5; D is unresolved. The CDR3 runs to 13 residues. Germline V CDR1 and CDR2: KGHSH, LQKENI. With 4 bases removed from V and 1 base from J, the gap between germline ends came to 5 bases.

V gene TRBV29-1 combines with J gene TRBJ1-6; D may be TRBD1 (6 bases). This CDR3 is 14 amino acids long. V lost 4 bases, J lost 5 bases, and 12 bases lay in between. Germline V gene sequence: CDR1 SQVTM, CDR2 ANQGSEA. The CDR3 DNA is TGCAGCGTTGCCATACAGGGAGATAATTCACCCCTCCACTTT. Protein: CSVAIQGDNSPLHF.

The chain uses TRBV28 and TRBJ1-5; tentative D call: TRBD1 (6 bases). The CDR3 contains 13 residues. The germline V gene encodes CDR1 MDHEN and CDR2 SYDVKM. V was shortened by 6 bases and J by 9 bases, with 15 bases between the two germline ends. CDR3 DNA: TGTGCCAGCAGGTCAGGGGCGCATCGGCCCCAGCATTTT. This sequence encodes CASRSGAHRPQHF. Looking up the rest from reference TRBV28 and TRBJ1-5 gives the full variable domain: DVKVTQSSRYLVKRTGEKVFLECVQDMDHENMFWYRQDPGLGLRLIYFSYDVKMKEKGDIPEGYSVSREKKERFSLILESASTNQTSMYLCASRSGAHRPQHFGDGTRLSIL.